Detailed here is one TCR beta chain. This CDR3 comprises 11 residues. V was cut by 3 bases and J by 9 bases, with 6 bases left in between. Looked up from germline, CDR1 is ENHRY and CDR2 is SYGVKD. The data derive from a study of blood T cell repertoires in COVID-19. Sequenced by immunoSEQ multiplex PCR; TCRdb stores in-frame clones only, minus some. Of 500,000 or so clones in the sample, approximately 86% were seen once. The sequence came from a woman between 18 and 29 years old who had recovered from COVID-19. The sequenced material came from PBMCs or T cells enriched from blood (not recorded which). The chain couples TRBV10-3 to TRBJ1-5, with D maybe TRBD1 (5 bases). The CDR3 sequence: CAISDTGPQHF. Written as DNA, the CDR3 is TGTGCCATCAGTGATACAGGGCCCCAGCATTTT.